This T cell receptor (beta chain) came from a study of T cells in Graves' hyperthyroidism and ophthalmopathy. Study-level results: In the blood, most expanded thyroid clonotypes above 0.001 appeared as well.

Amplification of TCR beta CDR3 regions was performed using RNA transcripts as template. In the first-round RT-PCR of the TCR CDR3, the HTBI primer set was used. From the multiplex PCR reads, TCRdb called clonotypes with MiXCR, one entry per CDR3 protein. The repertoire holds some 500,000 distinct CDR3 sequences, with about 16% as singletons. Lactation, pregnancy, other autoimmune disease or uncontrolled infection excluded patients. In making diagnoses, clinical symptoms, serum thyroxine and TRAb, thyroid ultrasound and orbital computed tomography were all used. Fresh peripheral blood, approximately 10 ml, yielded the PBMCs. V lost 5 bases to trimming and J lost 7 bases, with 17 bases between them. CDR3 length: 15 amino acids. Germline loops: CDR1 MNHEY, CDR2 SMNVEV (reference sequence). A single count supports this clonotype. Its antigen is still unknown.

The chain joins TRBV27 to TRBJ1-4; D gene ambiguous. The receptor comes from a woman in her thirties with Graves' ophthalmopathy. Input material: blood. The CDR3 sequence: CASSPNVGISEKLFF. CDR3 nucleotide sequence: TGTGCCAGCAGTCCGAACGTGGGGATCAGTGAAAAACTGTTTTTT.